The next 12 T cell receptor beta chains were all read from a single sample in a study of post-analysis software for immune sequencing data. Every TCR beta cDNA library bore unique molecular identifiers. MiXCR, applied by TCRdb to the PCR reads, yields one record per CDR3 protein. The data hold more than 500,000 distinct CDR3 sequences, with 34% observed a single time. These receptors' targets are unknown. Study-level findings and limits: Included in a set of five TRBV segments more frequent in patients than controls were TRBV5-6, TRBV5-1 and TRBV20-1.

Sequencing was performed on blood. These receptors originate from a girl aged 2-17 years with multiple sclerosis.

CDR3 sequence: CAISESQDSAFF. The DNA of the CDR3 is TGTGCCATCAGTGAGTCGCAGGACAGCGCTTTCTTT. The chain recombines TRBV10-3 with TRBJ1-1; D may be TRBD1 (6 bases). The CDR3 is 12 amino acids. V dropped 0 bases and J dropped 11 bases, with 10 bases sitting between them. Germline values: CDR1 ENHRY, CDR2 SYGVKD.

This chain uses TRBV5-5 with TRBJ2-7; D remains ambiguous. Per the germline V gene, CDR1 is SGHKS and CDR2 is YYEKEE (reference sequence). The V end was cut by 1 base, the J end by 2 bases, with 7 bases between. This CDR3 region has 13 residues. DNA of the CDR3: TGTGCCAGCAGCTTGTCAGGCCCCTACGAGCAGTACTTC. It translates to CASSLSGPYEQYF. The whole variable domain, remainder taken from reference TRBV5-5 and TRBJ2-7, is DAGVTQSPTHLIKTRGQQVTLRCSPISGHKSVSWYQQVLGQGPQFIFQYYEKEERGRGNFPDRFSARQFPNYSSELNVNALLLGDSALYLCASSLSGPYEQYFGPGTRLTVT.

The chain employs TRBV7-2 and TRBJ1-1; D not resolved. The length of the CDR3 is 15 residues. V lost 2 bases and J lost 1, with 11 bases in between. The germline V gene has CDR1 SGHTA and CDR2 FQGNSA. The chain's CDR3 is CASSLQHGRNTEAFF. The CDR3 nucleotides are TGTGCCAGCAGCTTACAACACGGCCGGAACACTGAAGCTTTCTTT. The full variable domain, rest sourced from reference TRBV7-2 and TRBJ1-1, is GAGVSQSPSNKVTEKGKDVELRCDPISGHTALYWYRQSLGQGLEFLIYFQGNSAPDKSGLPSDRFSAERTGGSVSTLTIQRTQQEDSAVYLCASSLQHGRNTEAFFGQGTRLTVV.

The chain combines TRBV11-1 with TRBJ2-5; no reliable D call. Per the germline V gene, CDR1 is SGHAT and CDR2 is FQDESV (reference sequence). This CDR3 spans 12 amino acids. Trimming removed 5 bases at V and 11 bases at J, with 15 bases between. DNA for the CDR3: TGTGCCAGCAGCCCTCCTTCTCCTGAGCAGTACTTC. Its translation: CASSPPSPEQYF. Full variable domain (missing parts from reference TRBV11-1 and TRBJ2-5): EAEVAQSPRYKITEKSQAVAFWCDPISGHATLYWYRQILGQGPELLVQFQDESVVDDSQLPKDRFSAERLKGVDSTLKIQPAELGDSAMYLCASSPPSPEQYFGPGTRLLVL.

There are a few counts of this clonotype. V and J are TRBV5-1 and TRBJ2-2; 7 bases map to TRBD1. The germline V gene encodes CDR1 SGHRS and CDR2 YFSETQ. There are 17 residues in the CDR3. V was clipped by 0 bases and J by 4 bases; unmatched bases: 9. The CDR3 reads CASSLGQGDQVTGELFF. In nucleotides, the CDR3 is TGCGCCAGCAGCTTGGGTCAGGGGGATCAAGTCACCGGGGAGCTGTTTTTT.

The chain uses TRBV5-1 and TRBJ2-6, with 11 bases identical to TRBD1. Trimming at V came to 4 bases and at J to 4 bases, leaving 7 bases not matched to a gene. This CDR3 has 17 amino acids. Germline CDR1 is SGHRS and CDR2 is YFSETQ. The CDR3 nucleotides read TGCGCCAGCAGCACGGACAGGGGGCGGTCCGGGGCCAACGTCCTGACTTTC. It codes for CASSTDRGRSGANVLTF. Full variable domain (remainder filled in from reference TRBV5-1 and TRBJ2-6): KAGVTQTPRYLIKTRGQQVTLSCSPISGHRSVSWYQQTPGQGLQFLFEYFSETQRNKGNFPGRFSGRQFSNSRSEMNVSTLELGDSALYLCASSTDRGRSGANVLTFGAGSRLTVL.

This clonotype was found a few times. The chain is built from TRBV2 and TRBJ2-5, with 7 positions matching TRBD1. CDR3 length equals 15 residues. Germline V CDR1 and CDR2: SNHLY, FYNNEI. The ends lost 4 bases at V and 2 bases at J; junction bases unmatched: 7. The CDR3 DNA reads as TGTGCCAGCAGTGTGAACAGGGGCGATCAAGAGACCCAGTACTTC. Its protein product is CASSVNRGDQETQYF.

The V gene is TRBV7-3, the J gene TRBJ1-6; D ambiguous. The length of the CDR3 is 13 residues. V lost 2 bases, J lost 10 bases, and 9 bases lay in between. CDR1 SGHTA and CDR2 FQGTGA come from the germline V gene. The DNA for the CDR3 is TGTGCCAGCAGCTTACGGGGTGGGTCACCCCTCCACTTT. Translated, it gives CASSLRGGSPLHF. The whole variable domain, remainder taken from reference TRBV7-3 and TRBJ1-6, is GAGVSQTPSNKVTEKGKYVELRCDPISGHTALYWYRQSLGQGPEFLIYFQGTGAADDSGLPNDRFFAVRPEGSVSTLKIQRTERGDSAVYLCASSLRGGSPLHFGNGTRLTVT.

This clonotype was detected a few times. The CDR3: CASSLTSGANEQFF. The CDR3 DNA is TGCGCCAGCAGCTTGACTAGCGGGGCCAATGAGCAGTTCTTC. The chain joins TRBV5-1 to TRBJ2-1; 10 nucleotides align to TRBD2. After removal of 1 base from V and 6 bases from J, the junction contained 1 base not matched to a gene. The CDR3 length is 14 residues. The V gene's germline CDR1 is SGHRS and CDR2 YFSETQ.

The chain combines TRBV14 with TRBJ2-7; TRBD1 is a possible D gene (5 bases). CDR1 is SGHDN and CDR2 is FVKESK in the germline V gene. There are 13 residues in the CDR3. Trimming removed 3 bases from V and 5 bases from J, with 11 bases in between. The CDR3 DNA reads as TGTGCCAGCAGCCATCTTCCAGGGAACGAGCAGTACTTC. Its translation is CASSHLPGNEQYF.

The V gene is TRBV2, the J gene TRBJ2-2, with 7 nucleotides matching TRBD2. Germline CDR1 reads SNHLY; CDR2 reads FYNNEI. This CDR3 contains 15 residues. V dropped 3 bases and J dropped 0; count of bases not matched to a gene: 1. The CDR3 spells CASSEGRANTGELFF. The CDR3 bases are TGTGCCAGCAGTGAGGGGAGGGCGAACACCGGGGAGCTGTTTTTT.

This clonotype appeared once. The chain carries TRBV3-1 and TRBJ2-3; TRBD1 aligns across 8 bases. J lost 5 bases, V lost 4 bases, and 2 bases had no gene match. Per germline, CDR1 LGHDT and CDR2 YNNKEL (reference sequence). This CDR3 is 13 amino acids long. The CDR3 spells CASSPTGEDTQYF. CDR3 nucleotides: TGTGCCAGCAGCCCGACAGGGGAAGATACGCAGTATTTT.